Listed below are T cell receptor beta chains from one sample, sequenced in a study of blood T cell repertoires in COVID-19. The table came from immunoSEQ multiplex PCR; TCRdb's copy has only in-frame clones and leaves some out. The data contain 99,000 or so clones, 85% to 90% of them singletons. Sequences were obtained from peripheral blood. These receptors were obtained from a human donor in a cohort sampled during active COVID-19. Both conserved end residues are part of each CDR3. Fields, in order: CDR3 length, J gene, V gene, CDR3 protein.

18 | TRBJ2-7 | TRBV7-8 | CASSLGGTSGTSGGEQYF
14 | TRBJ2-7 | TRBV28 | CASTLSGTENEQYF
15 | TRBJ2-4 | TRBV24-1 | CATEVGPTRGNIQYF
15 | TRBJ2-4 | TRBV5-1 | CASSLAAGSENIQYF
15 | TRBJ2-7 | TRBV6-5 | CASRTRSGSSYEQYF
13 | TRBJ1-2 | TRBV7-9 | CASSVGYGGGYTF
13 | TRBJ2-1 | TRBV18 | CASSTTGSNEQFF
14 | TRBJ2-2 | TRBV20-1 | CSASSSSGPGELFF
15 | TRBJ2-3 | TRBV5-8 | CASSFLAGVMDTQYF
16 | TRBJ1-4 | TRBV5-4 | CASSWVGGSTNEKLFF